Following are 28 T cell receptor beta chains from one sample sequenced in a study of cytomegalovirus exposure and HLA in healthy donors. Amplification used 60 Vbeta primers and 13 Jbeta primers. Measured with immunoSEQ multiplex PCR; TCRdb has only the in-frame clones, and not every one. The sample comprises about 150,000 clones, about 79% of which are singletons, and 1.7% rests with the top ten. Sequencing was done on a sample of PBMCs. Source of these receptors: a young woman in good health and CMV-seronegative.

The chain links TRBV9 to TRBJ2-2; D possibly corresponds to TRBD1 (6 bases). The V gene's germline CDR1 is SGDLS and CDR2 YYNGEE. Trimming took 4 bases from V and 4 from J, leaving 17 bases between them. This CDR3 has 16 amino acids. CDR3 sequence: CASSLHRTAITGELFF. The CDR3, as DNA: TGTGCCAGCAGCCTACATCGGACAGCGATCACCGGGGAGCTGTTTTTT.

The rearrangement uses TRBV6-1 and TRBJ2-3; the D is unclear. V was pared by 8 bases and J by 3 bases, with 6 bases between. CDR3 length equals 11 residues. Germline values: CDR1 MNHNS, CDR2 SASEGT. CDR3: CASSLTDTQYF. The CDR3 DNA sequence: TGTGCCAGCTCTTTAACAGATACGCAGTATTTT.

There are a few counts of this clone. This sequence joins TRBV6-5 and TRBJ1-1; tentatively, D is TRBD1 (6 bases). There are 15 residues in the CDR3. V dropped 5 bases and J dropped 1 base, with 14 bases sitting between them. Germline loops: CDR1 MNHEY, CDR2 SVGAGI. The CDR3 coding sequence is TGTGCCAGCAGTACACGGACAGCGCGGAACACTGAAGCTTTCTTT. Translated, it gives CASSTRTARNTEAFF.

This chain uses TRBV7-9 with TRBJ2-5; D perhaps matches TRBD2 (6 bases). CDR1 SEHNR and CDR2 FQNEAQ come from the germline V gene (reference sequence). The V gene lost 5 bases and the J gene lost 5 bases, with 15 bases spanning the gap. The CDR3 is 14 amino acids. CDR3 DNA: TGTGCCAGCAGCCCCGACGATGGGAGGGAGACCCAGTACTTC. It encodes CASSPDDGRETQYF.

This chain uses TRBV4-2 with TRBJ2-7; D gene uncertain. Trimming left V 5 bases short and J 0 bases short, with 2 bases between. Germline assignment: CDR1 LGHNA and CDR2 YNFKEQ. The length of the CDR3 is 11 residues. The CDR3 nucleotides read TGTGCCAGCAGCTACTCCTACGAGCAGTACTTC. Translation: CASSYSYEQYF.

Of note for this clone: The sample has other DNA sequences that encode this CDR3 too. This chain joins TRBV6-5 and TRBJ1-1; no clear D. The germline V gene encodes CDR1 MNHEY and CDR2 SVGAGI. The CDR3 covers 12 residues. Trimming shortened V by 6 bases and J by 8 bases, and 13 bases separated the two germline ends. The CDR3 DNA reads TGTGCCAGCAGCCCTCGAGGTTCGGAAGCTTTCTTT. It codes for CASSPRGSEAFF.

The J gene is TRBJ2-5, the V gene TRBV7-6; TRBD2 matches at 15 bases. Germline values: CDR1 SGHVS, CDR2 FNYEAQ. The CDR3 runs to 15 residues. Trimming removed 6 bases from V and 5 bases from J; junction bases left unmatched: 4. The CDR3: CASRSGLAGGETQYF. CDR3 DNA: TGTGCCAGCAGATCTGGACTAGCGGGGGGGGAGACCCAGTACTTC.

The chain couples TRBV5-1 to TRBJ2-5; possibly TRBD1 for D (5 bases). The J call is doubtful: the DNA matches TRBJ2-7 better. CDR3 size: 16 residues. The germline gives CDR1 SGHRS, CDR2 YFSETQ. This CDR3 reads CASSRQTLREGYEQYF. The CDR3 DNA sequence: TGCGCCAGCAGCCGACAGACATTAAGAGAAGGCTACGAGCAGTACTTC.

The sample holds one count of this clone. This sequence joins TRBV5-6 and TRBJ1-1; D gene ambiguous. Germline CDR1 and CDR2: SGHDT and YYEEEE. The CDR3 totals 14 residues. The V end lost 3 bases, the J end lost 4 bases, and 13 bases lay between the germline ends. The CDR3 region is CASSSKGRVTEAFF. CDR3 DNA sequence: TGTGCCAGCAGCTCGAAAGGTCGGGTCACTGAAGCTTTCTTT. The full variable domain, in which reference TRBV5-6 and TRBJ1-1 provide the parts outside the CDR3, is DAGVTQSPTHLIKTRGQQVTLRCSPKSGHDTVSWYQQALGQGPQFIFQYYEEEERQRGNFPDRFSGHQFPNYSSELNVNALLLGDSALYLCASSSKGRVTEAFFGQGTRLTVV.

As concerns this clone: Other DNA sequences in the same sample also yield this CDR3. This rearrangement joins TRBV29-1 to TRBJ2-7; no clear D gene. Trimming cost V 0 bases and J 0 bases, with 3 bases left between them. The CDR3 has 12 amino acids. Germline V gene sequence: CDR1 SQVTM, CDR2 ANQGSEA. The CDR3 sequence is CSVEDRSYEQYF. In nucleotides, the CDR3 is TGCAGCGTTGAAGACCGCTCCTACGAGCAGTACTTC.

CDR3: CASLETASYEQYF. The CDR3 nucleotides are TGCGCCAGCCTAGAGACAGCCTCCTACGAGCAGTACTTC. The V call is TRBV10-2, the J call TRBJ2-7; D perhaps matches TRBD1 (5 bases). The V end lost 8 bases, the J end lost 0 bases, and 11 bases lay between the germline ends. This CDR3 has 13 amino acids. Germline CDR1 reads WSHSY; CDR2 reads SAAADI.

The chain combines TRBV7-3 with TRBJ1-6; a weak D match, TRBD1 (5 bases). This CDR3 has 15 amino acids. V gave up 3 bases and J gave up 3 bases, with 9 bases separating them. The V gene's germline CDR1 is SGHTA and CDR2 FQGTGA. The CDR3 coding sequence is TGTGCCAGCAGCTTGGGGGGGGGCTATAATTCACCCCTCCACTTT. Protein sequence: CASSLGGGYNSPLHF.

The chain links TRBV20-1 to TRBJ1-1; no definite D call. Trimming removed 5 bases from V and 11 bases from J, with 15 bases in between. This CDR3 is built from 11 residues. Per the germline V gene, CDR1 is DFQATT and CDR2 is SNEGSKA (reference sequence). The CDR3 region is CSAPDILGAFF. The CDR3 region has the DNA TGCAGTGCTCCCGATATCCTCGGGGCTTTCTTT.

The rearrangement uses TRBV4-1 and TRBJ1-2; D unresolved. Germline CDR1 reads MGHRA; CDR2 reads YSYEKL. The length of the CDR3 is 12 residues. Deletions cut 0 bases from V and 5 bases from J, with 4 bases between. The DNA of the CDR3 is TGCGCCAGCAGCCAAGAGCGGTATGGCTACACCTTC. As protein: CASSQERYGYTF.

The chain couples TRBV18 to TRBJ2-2, with D uncertain. The germline CDR1 and CDR2 sequences are KGHSH and LQKENI. This CDR3 is built from 16 residues. V shed 1 base and J shed 0 bases, with 9 bases lying between them. The DNA of the CDR3 is TGTGCCAGCTCACCACGGCGGAGTGCGAACACCGGGGAGCTGTTTTTT. The encoded protein is CASSPRRSANTGELFF.

The chain joins TRBV9 to TRBJ2-6; TRBD1 agrees at 11 bases. The germline CDR1 and CDR2 sequences are SGDLS and YYNGEE. Germline trimming cut 4 bases from V and 4 bases from J; bases unmatched to any gene: 10. The CDR3 length is 18 residues. DNA of the CDR3: TGTGCCAGCAGCAACTCCGGGACAGGGGGATTGGGGGCCAACGTCCTGACTTTC. Protein: CASSNSGTGGLGANVLTF.

The chain has TRBV28 and TRBJ2-7; TRBD1 agrees at 9 bases. Germline loops: CDR1 MDHEN, CDR2 SYDVKM. The V segment lost 6 bases and the J segment 3 bases; nucleotides outside the gene matches: 9. The CDR3 contains 15 residues. This chain's CDR3 is CASRLVGTGSYEQYF. The CDR3 nucleotides read TGTGCCAGCAGACTGGTAGGGACAGGGAGCTACGAGCAGTACTTC.

CDR3 sequence reads: CASTTARTGDGYTF. The CDR3, as DNA: TGTGCCAGCACCACAGCTCGGACAGGGGATGGCTACACCTTC. The chain couples TRBV6-1 to TRBJ1-2; TRBD1 aligns across 9 bases. The CDR3 runs to 14 residues. CDR1 and CDR2 (germline): MNHNS, SASEGT. With 7 bases clipped from V and 6 bases from J, the junction kept 9 bases outside the gene matches.

The gene calls are TRBV2 and TRBJ2-1; perhaps TRBD1 as D (7 bases). Germline assignment: CDR1 SNHLY and CDR2 FYNNEI. Trimming took 6 bases from V and 12 from J, leaving 18 bases between them. The CDR3 extends over 13 amino acids. CDR3 nucleotide sequence: TGTGCCAGCAGAGGAGGGGGGACAGCGACGCAGTTCTTC. Protein product: CASRGGGTATQFF.

V usage is TRBV7-8 and J usage is TRBJ1-5; possible D gene TRBD1, 6 bases. The germline V and J ends were trimmed by 4 bases and 2 bases, with 15 bases remaining between them. Germline V gives CDR1 SGHVS, CDR2 FQNEAQ. This CDR3 spans 16 amino acids. The CDR3 loop reads CASSSEGDFGNQPQHF. For the CDR3, the DNA is TGTGCCAGCAGCTCAGAGGGGGATTTCGGCAATCAGCCCCAGCATTTT. Filled out from reference TRBV7-8 and TRBJ1-5, the complete variable domain reads GAGVSQSPRYKVAKRGQDVALRCDPISGHVSLFWYQQALGQGPEFLTYFQNEAQLDKSGLPSDRFFAERPEGSVSTLKIQRTQQEDSAVYLCASSSEGDFGNQPQHFGDGTRLSIL.

The rearrangement uses TRBV28 and TRBJ1-1, with D perhaps TRBD1 (5 bases). V was cut by 2 bases and J by 8 bases, with 9 bases left in between. This CDR3 is 12 amino acids long. Looked up from germline, CDR1 is MDHEN and CDR2 is SYDVKM. CDR3 sequence reads: CASSLTRTEAFF. CDR3 coding DNA: TGTGCCAGCAGTTTAACCCGGACAGAAGCTTTCTTT.

J is TRBJ1-2 and V is TRBV6-5; TRBD1 aligns across 11 bases. The CDR3 is 14 residues long. CDR1 and CDR2 from the germline V gene are MNHEY and SVGAGI. Trimming removed 6 bases from V and 5 bases from J; junction bases left unmatched: 5. Written as DNA, the CDR3 is TGTGCCAGCAGAAGGGGACAGGGGGAGTATGGCTACACCTTC. It codes for CASRRGQGEYGYTF.

The chain combines TRBV30 with TRBJ2-7; no reliable D call. The CDR3 loop spans 11 amino acids. The V end was cut by 3 bases, the J end by 2 bases, with 5 bases between. The germline V gene has CDR1 GTSNPN and CDR2 SVGIG (reference sequence). In DNA form, the CDR3 reads TGTGCCTGGAGCAGTACCTACGAGCAGTACTTC. Translation gives CAWSSTYEQYF.

The chain joins TRBV11-1 to TRBJ2-5; 10 nucleotides align to TRBD2. V shed 0 bases, J shed 2 bases, and the junction held 9 bases outside the gene matches. This CDR3 contains 18 residues. The germline V gene has CDR1 SGHAT and CDR2 FQDESV (reference sequence). The CDR3 DNA reads as TGTGCCAGCAGCTTAGCGCTAACTAGCGGGGCGCTTCAAGAGACCCAGTACTTC. Translated: CASSLALTSGALQETQYF.

The J gene is TRBJ2-1, the V gene TRBV9, with 8 bases matching TRBD2. J lost 11 bases, V lost 4 bases, and 14 bases had no gene match. The germline V gene has CDR1 SGDLS and CDR2 YYNGEE. The CDR3 is made up of 15 amino acids. The CDR3 DNA reads as TGTGCCAGCAGCTTCGGCGGGGGGCCCCTCGCTCAGCAGTTCTTC. The encoded protein is CASSFGGGPLAQQFF.

A few counts support this clone. The V and J genes are TRBV5-4 and TRBJ2-7; 7 bases align to TRBD1. The germline V gene has CDR1 SGHNT and CDR2 YYREEE (reference sequence). The CDR3 has 15 residues. Unmatched junction bases numbered 7, after V lost 4 bases and J lost 0 bases. CDR3 nucleotide sequence: TGTGCCAGCAGCCTCGGACAGGTTTCCTCCTACGAGCAGTACTTC. Protein: CASSLGQVSSYEQYF.

The V gene is TRBV6-1, the J gene TRBJ1-5; TRBD1 agrees at 11 bases. Trimming removed 6 bases from V and 7 bases from J; junction bases left unmatched: 8. In germline, CDR1 is MNHNS, CDR2 SASEGT. The CDR3 extends over 15 amino acids. DNA for the CDR3: TGTGCCAGCAGCGCCGGACAGGGGGCACGGCAGCCCCAGCATTTT. Amino acids: CASSAGQGARQPQHF.

The CDR3 DNA is TGTGCCAGCAGTTACTCGAACACGATATATGGCTACACCTTC. This sequence encodes CASSYSNTIYGYTF. The rearrangement uses TRBV6-5 and TRBJ1-2; the D is unclear. Germline CDR1 is MNHEY and CDR2 is SVGAGI. Trimming removed 0 bases at V and 5 bases at J, with 10 bases between. The CDR3 runs 14 residues.